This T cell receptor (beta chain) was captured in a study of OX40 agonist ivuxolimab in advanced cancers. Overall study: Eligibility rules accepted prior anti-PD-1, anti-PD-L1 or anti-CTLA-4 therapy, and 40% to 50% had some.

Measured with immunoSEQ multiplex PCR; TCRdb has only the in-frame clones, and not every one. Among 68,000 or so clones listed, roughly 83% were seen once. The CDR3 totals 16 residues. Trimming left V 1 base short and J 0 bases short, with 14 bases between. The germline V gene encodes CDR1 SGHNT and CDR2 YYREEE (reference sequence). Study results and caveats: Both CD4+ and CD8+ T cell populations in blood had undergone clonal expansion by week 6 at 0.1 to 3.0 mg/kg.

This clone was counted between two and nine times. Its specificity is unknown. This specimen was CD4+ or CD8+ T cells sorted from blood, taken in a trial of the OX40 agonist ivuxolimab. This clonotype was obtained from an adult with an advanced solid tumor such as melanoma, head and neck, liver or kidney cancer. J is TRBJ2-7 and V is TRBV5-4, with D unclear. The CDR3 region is CASSLPSRTSSYEQYF. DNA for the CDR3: TGTGCCAGCAGCTTGCCAAGCCGAACGAGCTCCTACGAGCAGTACTTC.